The 18 T cell receptor beta chains reported below all come from one sample, sequenced in a study of CD4 T cells in relation to SARS-CoV-2 and coronaviruses. These TCRs are of unknown antigen specificity. Generated by immunoSEQ multiplex PCR, the TCRdb table keeps only in-frame clones and is missing some. The sample shows over 35,000 clones, around 74% of them seen only once. Sequencing was performed on memory CD4+ T cells from PBMCs, cultured in vitro. Receptors were obtained from an adult with COVID-19.

The chain employs TRBV6-5 and TRBJ2-1, with D possibly TRBD1 on 5 matching bases. The CDR3 contains 14 residues. V lost 2 bases and J 5 bases, leaving 10 bases between the germline ends. Germline CDR1 MNHEY, CDR2 SVGAGI. The CDR3 region is CASSYQGPHNEQFF. DNA of the CDR3: TGTGCCAGCAGTTACCAGGGTCCACACAATGAGCAGTTCTTC.

The chain combines TRBV28 with TRBJ2-5; perhaps TRBD2 as D (6 bases). The CDR3 has 15 residues. CDR1 MDHEN and CDR2 SYDVKM come from the germline V gene. Between the trimmed V and J ends, which lost 2 bases and 4 bases, there was a span of 14 bases. CDR3 sequence (DNA): TGTGCCAGCAGTTTAGGAGGGAGTATGTCAGAGACCCAGTACTTC. This gives the protein CASSLGGSMSETQYF.

The gene calls are TRBV28 and TRBJ2-7; no reliable D call. Trimming cost V 4 bases and J 0 bases, with 10 bases left between them. Germline CDR1 and CDR2: MDHEN and SYDVKM. The CDR3 is made up of 14 amino acids. Here the CDR3 reads CASSSVSSSYEQYF. CDR3 bases: TGTGCCAGCAGTTCTGTTTCTAGCTCCTACGAGCAGTACTTC.

This clone was seen only once. The chain employs TRBV7-9 and TRBJ2-3; 10 bases line up with TRBD2. CDR1 and CDR2 (germline): SEHNR, FQNEAQ (reference sequence). After removal of 0 bases from V and 4 bases from J, the junction contained 1 base not matched to a gene. The CDR3 has 15 amino acids. The CDR3 DNA reads as TGTGCCAGCAGCTTAGCACTAGCGGGATCAGATACGCAGTATTTT. Residues: CASSLALAGSDTQYF.

The CDR3 DNA sequence: TGCGCCAGCAGCCAAGATCAAGGGACTTCGCAGTTCTTC. This gives the protein CASSQDQGTSQFF. V usage is TRBV4-3 and J usage is TRBJ2-1, with a tentative D call TRBD2 (6 bases). Germline values: CDR1 LGHNA, CDR2 YSLEER. Trimming removed 0 bases at V and 12 bases at J, with 12 bases between. CDR3 size: 13 residues.

The J gene is TRBJ1-2, the V gene TRBV3-1 (or the pseudogene TRBV3-2); D ambiguous. CDR1 is LGHDT, CDR2 YNNKEL, per germline (reference sequence). V lost 4 bases to trimming and J lost 7 bases, with 13 bases between them. This CDR3 is 13 amino acids long. The CDR3 nucleotides read TGTGCCAGCAGCCCAAACCCCGATGGTGGCTACACCTTC. As protein: CASSPNPDGGYTF.

The CDR3 sequence: CASSPLAGTSYNEQFF. The CDR3 DNA follows: TGTGCCAGCAGCCCCCTAGCCGGGACTAGCTACAATGAGCAGTTCTTC. The J gene is TRBJ2-1, the V gene TRBV7-2; 8 positions agree with TRBD2. The CDR3 sequence is 16 residues long. The germline V gene has CDR1 SGHTA and CDR2 FQGNSA. V was clipped by 5 bases and J by 3 bases; unmatched bases: 9.

J is TRBJ1-1 and V is TRBV12-3 or TRBV12-4; D gene uncertain. The length of the CDR3 is 11 residues. V was trimmed by 1 base and J by 8 bases, leaving 5 bases between them. The chain's CDR3 is CASSLVDEAFF. The CDR3 bases are TGTGCCAGCAGTTTAGTTGACGAAGCTTTCTTT.

The V call is TRBV5-1, the J call TRBJ1-1, with 10 bases identical to TRBD1. Germline V CDR1 and CDR2: SGHRS, YFSETQ. There are 19 residues in the CDR3. With V trimmed by 7 bases and J by 3 bases, 21 bases remained unmatched. In DNA form, the CDR3 reads TGCGCCAGCTCCCGGGACAGGGGTCTGGCTTGGACGATCCACACTGAAGCTTTCTTT. The encoded protein is CASSRDRGLAWTIHTEAFF.

The V call is TRBV7-2, the J call TRBJ2-2, with 9 nucleotides matching TRBD2. The CDR3 consists of 17 residues. V was clipped by 5 bases and J by 7 bases; unmatched bases: 14. Per germline, CDR1 SGHTA and CDR2 FQGNSA. The CDR3 sequence is CASSRIRASGNGGELFF. The CDR3 coding sequence is TGTGCCAGCAGCCGCATCAGGGCTAGCGGGAACGGCGGGGAGCTGTTTTTT.

The chain is built from TRBV7-2 and TRBJ2-2; D is unresolved. Trimming pared 4 bases from V and 2 bases from J, leaving 2 bases between. CDR1 and CDR2 (germline): SGHTA, FQGNSA. The CDR3 contains 12 residues. The CDR3 region has the DNA TGTGCCAGCAGCTACAACACCGGGGAGCTGTTTTTT. Translation gives CASSYNTGELFF.

The chain joins TRBV7-3 to TRBJ2-2, with D possibly being TRBD1 or TRBD2 (5 bases each). V shed 5 bases and J shed 4 bases, with 17 bases lying between them. CDR3 length: 16 amino acids. CDR1 SGHTA and CDR2 FQGTGA come from the germline V gene. The CDR3 nucleotides read TGTGCCAGCAGCCTACGAGGGGATTTCCGCACCGGGGAGCTGTTTTTT. Amino acid sequence: CASSLRGDFRTGELFF.

This clone was seen a few times. The chain couples TRBV3-1 (or the pseudogene TRBV3-2) to TRBJ1-4, with D unresolved. This CDR3 spans 13 amino acids. Germline values: CDR1 LGHDT, CDR2 YNNKEL (reference sequence). The V gene lost 5 bases and the J gene lost 8 bases, with 12 bases spanning the gap. This CDR3 reads CASSNPWEEKLFF. The CDR3 region has the DNA TGTGCCAGCAGCAATCCGTGGGAGGAAAAACTGTTTTTT.

The CDR3 loop is CASSSGAPTGELFF. DNA for the CDR3: TGTGCCAGCAGTTCAGGGGCCCCCACCGGGGAGCTGTTTTTT. The gene calls are TRBV28 and TRBJ2-2; the D gene is possibly TRBD1 (6 bases). Trimming removed 4 bases from V and 4 bases from J, with 10 bases in between. The length of the CDR3 is 14 residues. Per germline, CDR1 MDHEN and CDR2 SYDVKM.

The rearrangement links TRBV7-9 to TRBJ2-2, with D tentatively TRBD1 or TRBD2 (6 bases each). The CDR3 has 17 residues. With 6 bases removed from V and 4 bases from J, the gap between germline ends came to 21 bases. In germline, CDR1 is SEHNR, CDR2 FQNEAQ (reference sequence). In DNA, the CDR3 is TGTGCCAGCAGACCCCCGGAGGGACATTCACTCACCGGGGAGCTGTTTTTT. Residues: CASRPPEGHSLTGELFF.

This rearrangement joins TRBV10-3 to TRBJ2-3; 8 nucleotides agree with TRBD2. The CDR3 sequence is 17 residues long. The J segment lost 4 bases and the V segment lost 0 bases, leaving 9 bases of the junction unmatched. Germline values: CDR1 ENHRY, CDR2 SYGVKD. CDR3 in DNA: TGTGCCATCAGTGAGTCGGGACTAGATGCCGAATCAGATACGCAGTATTTT. It yields the protein CAISESGLDAESDTQYF.

The J gene is TRBJ2-7, the V gene TRBV4-2, with D possibly matching TRBD1 (5 bases). CDR1 is LGHNA and CDR2 is YNFKEQ in the germline V gene. The V gene lost 0 bases and the J gene lost 5 bases, with 17 bases spanning the gap. The CDR3 extends over 16 amino acids. The CDR3 here is CASSQDPDNLWNEQYF. The DNA of the CDR3 is TGTGCCAGCAGCCAAGACCCGGACAACCTTTGGAACGAGCAGTACTTC.

J is TRBJ2-1 and V is TRBV11-3; D might be TRBD1 (6 bases). This CDR3 contains 13 residues. V was pared by 4 bases and J by 7 bases, with 11 bases between. CDR1 and CDR2 from the germline V gene are SGHNT and YENEEA. The chain's CDR3 is CASSYNRVNEQFF. The CDR3 DNA follows: TGTGCCAGCAGCTACAACAGGGTTAATGAGCAGTTCTTC.